This is a list of T cell receptor beta chains from one sample in a study of T cell responses to AZD1222 COVID-19 vaccine. Sequencing used immunoSEQ multiplex PCR; TCRdb keeps in-frame clones, though not all of them. The repertoire holds about 150,000 clones, with 90% as singletons. The sample consisted of peripheral blood, taken on day 0 of AZD1222 vaccination. The receptor set was obtained from an adult in good health. Both conserved end residues are part of each CDR3. The order of the fields is clone size, V gene, J gene, D gene, CDR3 protein, CDR3 DNA. The D gene is left open where the match is weak. Not every row has a clone size; where given, it reads once, few, many or a size class.

clone_size: .
v_call: TRBV5-4
j_call: TRBJ2-3
d_call: TRBD2
cdr3_aa: CASSSSSGRALGTDTQYF
cdr3_nt: TGTGCCAGCAGCAGCTCCAGCGGGAGGGCCCTTGGCACAGATACGCAGTATTTT

clone_size: .
v_call: TRBV18
j_call: TRBJ2-7
d_call: TRBD1
cdr3_aa: CASSPLSNSGTGRISSRSYEQYF
cdr3_nt: TGTGCCAGCTCACCACTTTCAAATTCCGGGACAGGCCGAATTTCTTCAAGGTCCTACGAGCAGTACTTC

clone_size: .
v_call: TRBV28
j_call: TRBJ1-1
d_call: .
cdr3_aa: CASRTLLVLDTEAFF
cdr3_nt: TGTGCCAGCAGGACCTTGCTGGTACTGGACACTGAAGCTTTCTTT

clone_size: .
v_call: TRBV5-1
j_call: TRBJ1-2
d_call: .
cdr3_aa: CASSLDTGIYGYTF
cdr3_nt: TGCGCCAGCAGCTTGGACACAGGGATCTATGGCTACACCTTC

clone_size: .
v_call: TRBV11-1
j_call: TRBJ2-3
d_call: .
cdr3_aa: CASSLGVTSTDTQYF
cdr3_nt: TGTGCCAGCAGCTTGGGTGTCACTAGCACAGATACGCAGTATTTT

clone_size: once
v_call: TRBV5-4
j_call: TRBJ1-6
d_call: .
cdr3_aa: CASSLMQGDNSPLHF
cdr3_nt: TGTGCCAGCAGCTTGATGCAGGGTGATAATTCACCCCTCCACTTT

clone_size: .
v_call: TRBV7-9
j_call: TRBJ2-3
d_call: .
cdr3_aa: CASSLAVGFSDTQYF
cdr3_nt: TGTGCCAGCAGCTTAGCGGTAGGGTTTAGTGATACGCAGTATTTT

clone_size: .
v_call: TRBV7-8
j_call: TRBJ1-2
d_call: TRBD1
cdr3_aa: CASSGGTGLYGYTF
cdr3_nt: TGTGCCAGCAGCGGTGGGACAGGCCTCTATGGCTACACCTTC

clone_size: few
v_call: TRBV6-5
j_call: TRBJ2-1
d_call: TRBD2
cdr3_aa: CASNRLAGGFNEQFF
cdr3_nt: TGTGCCAGCAACAGACTAGCGGGAGGTTTCAATGAGCAGTTCTTC

clone_size: .
v_call: TRBV6-1
j_call: TRBJ2-7
d_call: .
cdr3_aa: CASSDTETRLTYEQYF
cdr3_nt: TGTGCCAGCAGTGACACCGAAACGAGACTTACCTACGAGCAGTACTTC

clone_size: .
v_call: TRBV6-1
j_call: TRBJ2-1
d_call: TRBD1
cdr3_aa: CASRVAGTGLNEQFF
cdr3_nt: TGTGCCAGCAGGGTAGCCGGGACAGGGCTCAATGAGCAGTTCTTC

clone_size: many
v_call: TRBV2
j_call: TRBJ1-1
d_call: .
cdr3_aa: CASSDGRENTEAFF
cdr3_nt: TGTGCCAGCAGTGATGGCAGGGAGAACACTGAAGCTTTCTTT

clone_size: few
v_call: TRBV4-3
j_call: TRBJ1-5
d_call: .
cdr3_aa: CASSQDRPARTSNQPQHF
cdr3_nt: TGCGCCAGCAGCCAAGATCGGCCAGCCCGTACTAGCAATCAGCCCCAGCATTTT

clone_size: .
v_call: TRBV19
j_call: TRBJ1-1
d_call: .
cdr3_aa: CASSIEGYDTEAFF
cdr3_nt: TGTGCCAGTAGTATAGAGGGGTACGACACTGAAGCTTTCTTT

clone_size: .
v_call: TRBV7-9
j_call: TRBJ2-1
d_call: .
cdr3_aa: CASSFSQIARRVNEQFF
cdr3_nt: TGTGCCAGCAGCTTCTCACAGATTGCCCGTAGAGTCAATGAGCAGTTCTTC

clone_size: .
v_call: TRBV5-5
j_call: TRBJ2-7
d_call: .
cdr3_aa: CASSPGPEALEQYF
cdr3_nt: TGTGCCAGCAGCCCGGGCCCAGAGGCCCTCGAGCAGTACTTC

clone_size: .
v_call: TRBV19
j_call: TRBJ2-1
d_call: TRBD1
cdr3_aa: CASSNDRGLDEQFF
cdr3_nt: TGTGCCAGTAGTAACGACAGGGGTCTAGATGAGCAGTTCTTC

clone_size: .
v_call: TRBV29-1
j_call: TRBJ1-2
d_call: .
cdr3_aa: CSARTGGWYGYTF
cdr3_nt: TGCAGCGCTCGTACGGGGGGCTGGTATGGCTACACCTTC

clone_size: once
v_call: TRBV7-2
j_call: TRBJ2-1
d_call: .
cdr3_aa: CASSFTLALGNEQFF
cdr3_nt: TGTGCCAGCAGCTTCACCCTAGCGCTGGGGAATGAGCAGTTCTTC

clone_size: .
v_call: TRBV6-4
j_call: TRBJ2-7
d_call: .
cdr3_aa: CASSDSRGGEQYF
cdr3_nt: TGTGCCAGCAGTGACTCGAGGGGAGGCGAGCAGTACTTC

clone_size: .
v_call: TRBV3-1/TRBV3-2
j_call: TRBJ1-2
d_call: TRBD1
cdr3_aa: CASSHSRGRYGYTF
cdr3_nt: TGTGCCAGCAGCCACAGCAGGGGGAGGTATGGCTACACCTTC

clone_size: once
v_call: TRBV4-3
j_call: TRBJ2-3
d_call: .
cdr3_aa: CASSQDSGTDTQYF
cdr3_nt: TGCGCCAGCAGCCAAGATTCCGGGACAGATACGCAGTATTTT

clone_size: few
v_call: TRBV25-1
j_call: TRBJ1-5
d_call: TRBD1
cdr3_aa: CASSPSDRINQPQHF
cdr3_nt: TGTGCCAGCAGCCCATCGGACAGGATTAATCAGCCCCAGCATTTT

clone_size: .
v_call: TRBV5-5
j_call: TRBJ2-7
d_call: .
cdr3_aa: CASSMGLLYEQYF
cdr3_nt: TGTGCCAGCAGCATGGGACTCCTCTACGAGCAGTACTTC

clone_size: .
v_call: TRBV28
j_call: TRBJ2-7
d_call: TRBD1
cdr3_aa: CASSGPWDRAPYEQYF
cdr3_nt: TGTGCCAGCAGTGGGCCTTGGGACAGGGCACCCTACGAGCAGTACTTC

clone_size: once
v_call: TRBV28
j_call: TRBJ2-1
d_call: .
cdr3_aa: CASNGAFSYNEQFF
cdr3_nt: TGTGCCAGCAACGGGGCCTTCTCCTACAATGAGCAGTTCTTC

clone_size: .
v_call: TRBV9
j_call: TRBJ2-1
d_call: .
cdr3_aa: CASSQTYNEQFF
cdr3_nt: TGTGCCAGCAGCCAGACCTACAATGAGCAGTTCTTC

clone_size: .
v_call: TRBV28
j_call: TRBJ1-5
d_call: TRBD1
cdr3_aa: CASVSWGQGYQPQHF
cdr3_nt: TGTGCCAGCGTATCCTGGGGACAGGGGTATCAGCCCCAGCATTTT

clone_size: .
v_call: TRBV19
j_call: TRBJ2-1
d_call: .
cdr3_aa: CASSWDGYNEQFF
cdr3_nt: TGTGCCAGTAGCTGGGACGGATACAATGAGCAGTTCTTC

clone_size: .
v_call: TRBV10-2
j_call: TRBJ2-3
d_call: .
cdr3_aa: CASRESTDTQYF
cdr3_nt: TGCGCCAGCAGGGAAAGCACAGATACGCAGTATTTT

clone_size: .
v_call: TRBV30
j_call: TRBJ2-2
d_call: TRBD2
cdr3_aa: CAWSVAGGSGELFF
cdr3_nt: TGTGCCTGGAGTGTAGCGGGAGGATCCGGGGAGCTGTTTTTT

clone_size: .
v_call: TRBV3-1/TRBV3-2
j_call: TRBJ1-6
d_call: .
cdr3_aa: CASSQVGGGANSYNSPLHF
cdr3_nt: TGTGCCAGCAGCCAAGTCGGAGGAGGGGCCAACTCCTATAATTCACCCCTCCACTTT

clone_size: .
v_call: TRBV27
j_call: TRBJ2-1
d_call: .
cdr3_aa: CASSLSRRVRRFF
cdr3_nt: TGTGCCAGCAGTTTGTCTCGCAGGGTCCGTCGGTTCTTC